The next 22 T cell receptor beta chains were all read from a single sample in a study of cytomegalovirus exposure and HLA in healthy donors. 13 Jbeta primers and 60 Vbeta primers were used for the PCR. This table comes from immunoSEQ multiplex PCR, and its TCRdb copy is limited to in-frame clones, with some not included. Of hundreds of thousands of clones in the sample, roughly 90% were seen once. The sequenced sample was PBMCs. The receptor set was obtained from a woman in her late teens or twenties in good health and CMV-seronegative.

The CDR3 here is CASSNLGQAYEQYF. The CDR3 DNA follows: TGTGCCAGCAGTAATCTGGGACAAGCCTACGAGCAGTACTTC. The V gene is TRBV6-5, the J gene TRBJ2-7, with a tentative D call TRBD1 (6 bases). CDR1 is MNHEY, CDR2 SVGAGI, per germline. Trimming left V 5 bases short and J 2 bases short, with 13 bases between. The CDR3 sequence is 14 residues long.

The V call is TRBV18, the J call TRBJ1-1, with 8 bases lining up with TRBD1. V shed 2 bases, J shed 5 bases, and the junction held 4 bases outside the gene matches. The CDR3 is 14 amino acids. Germline CDR1 is KGHSH and CDR2 is LQKENI. In DNA, the CDR3 is TGTGCCAGCTCACCAGCCCAGGGGGCAACTGAAGCTTTCTTT. This codes for CASSPAQGATEAFF.

The V and J genes are TRBV13 and TRBJ1-3, with 7 bases identical to TRBD1. The CDR3 runs 16 residues. V lost 2 bases and J lost 1; bases outside the gene matches: 5. Germline V gene sequence: CDR1 PRHDT, CDR2 FYEKMQ (reference sequence). CDR3 sequence (DNA): TGTGCCAGCAGCTTACGGACAGGTTCTTCTGGAAACACCATATATTTT. It codes for CASSLRTGSSGNTIYF.

V is TRBV7-3 and J is TRBJ1-2, with D unclear. Looked up from germline, CDR1 is SGHTA and CDR2 is FQGTGA. Trimming shortened V by 0 bases and J by 0 bases, and 5 bases separated the two germline ends. CDR3 size: 14 residues. The CDR3 DNA sequence: TGTGCCAGCAGCTTAACGGGAGCTAACTATGGCTACACCTTC. Its protein product is CASSLTGANYGYTF.

This clone occurred once. This rearrangement joins TRBV4-2 to TRBJ2-2; tentative D call: TRBD1 (6 bases). This CDR3 has 17 residues. V lost 1 base to trimming and J lost 5 bases, with 17 bases between them. In germline, CDR1 is LGHNA, CDR2 YNFKEQ. The CDR3 region is CASSQGVPGAKTGELFF. The CDR3 DNA is TGTGCCAGCAGCCAAGGGGTCCCAGGGGCTAAAACCGGGGAGCTGTTTTTT.

The gene calls are TRBV10-2 and TRBJ1-2, with D unresolved. Germline assignment: CDR1 WSHSY and CDR2 SAAADI. The CDR3 covers 14 residues. Trimming removed 3 bases at V and 5 bases at J, with 13 bases between. CDR3 residues: CASSEFTLGYGYTF. CDR3 bases: TGCGCCAGCAGTGAATTTACGCTCGGTTATGGCTACACCTTC.

The rearrangement joins TRBV2 to TRBJ2-7, with TRBD2 matching over 15 bases. CDR1 is SNHLY, CDR2 FYNNEI, per germline. V lost 6 bases and J lost 4; bases outside the gene matches: 4. The CDR3 spans 15 residues. As DNA, the CDR3 is TGTGCCAGCAGACTCGGACTAGCGGGGGGGTACGAGCAGTACTTC. It yields the protein CASRLGLAGGYEQYF. Full variable domain (rest looked up from reference TRBV2 and TRBJ2-7): EPEVTQTPSHQVTQMGQEVILRCVPISNHLYFYWYRQILGQKVEFLVSFYNNEISEKSEIFDDQFSVERPDGSNFTLKIRSTKLEDSAMYFCASRLGLAGGYEQYFGPGTRLTVT.

The rearrangement links TRBV19 to TRBJ2-2; the D gene is possibly TRBD1 (6 bases). The ends were cut back, 10 bases at V and 0 bases at J, with 15 bases in the middle. Germline loops: CDR1 LNHDA, CDR2 SQIVND (reference sequence). CDR3 size: 15 residues. CDR3 nucleotide sequence: TGTGCCACCGAGAGGGGGACCTCGAACACCGGGGAGCTGTTTTTT. Protein product: CATERGTSNTGELFF.

The chain combines TRBV21-1 with TRBJ2-7; no DNA check was done on the table's D call, TRBD2. TRBV21-1 is given as a pseudogene. The CDR3 runs to 13 residues. The CDR3 protein is CAIHRPGLHITYF. In DNA form, the CDR3 reads TGTGCCATACACCGTCCGGGACTCCATATTACGTACTTC.

The chain employs TRBV7-3 and TRBJ2-1; no clear D. Germline-derived CDR1 and CDR2 are SGHTA and FQGTGA. The CDR3 loop spans 16 amino acids. V was shortened by 3 bases and J by 0 bases, with 12 bases between the two germline ends. The CDR3 DNA sequence: TGTGCCAGCAGCTTCGTCCGGTTTAGCTCCTACAATGAGCAGTTCTTC. It codes for CASSFVRFSSYNEQFF.

The chain recombines TRBV2 with TRBJ2-5; TRBD1 aligns across 10 bases. This CDR3 has 14 amino acids. V shed 9 bases, J shed 3 bases, and the junction held 7 bases outside the gene matches. CDR1 is SNHLY, CDR2 FYNNEI, per germline. The CDR3 reads CASRRDRGEETQYF. The DNA for the CDR3 is TGTGCCAGTAGGAGGGACAGGGGTGAAGAGACCCAGTACTTC.

This clone showed up just once. Written as DNA, the CDR3 is TGTGCCAGCAGCGTAGACGGTACTAGCGGGGAAGAGCAGTTCTTC. Protein sequence: CASSVDGTSGEEQFF. The gene calls are TRBV9 and TRBJ2-1; TRBD2 matches at 10 bases. This CDR3 comprises 15 residues. Looked up from germline, CDR1 is SGDLS and CDR2 is YYNGEE. The V segment lost 0 bases and the J segment 10 bases; nucleotides outside the gene matches: 7.

This clone has only a few counts. The chain is built from TRBV9 and TRBJ2-1; D remains unclear. Germline CDR1 and CDR2: SGDLS and YYNGEE. This CDR3 contains 12 residues. The V end was cut by 3 bases, the J end by 7 bases, with 8 bases between. The CDR3 DNA reads as TGTGCCAGCAGCGGCTACGGTAATGAGCAGTTCTTC. Translated: CASSGYGNEQFF. Complete variable domain (other parts from reference TRBV9 and TRBJ2-1): DSGVTQTPKHLITATGQRVTLRCSPRSGDLSVYWYQQSLDQGLQFLIQYYNGEERAKGNILERFSAQQFPDLHSELNLSSLELGDSALYFCASSGYGNEQFFGPGTRLTVL.

The rearrangement links TRBV7-6 to TRBJ1-1, with 7 bases aligning to TRBD1. J lost 12 bases, V lost 2 bases, and 12 bases had no gene match. Per the germline V gene, CDR1 is SGHVS and CDR2 is FNYEAQ. The CDR3 loop spans 14 amino acids. DNA for the CDR3: TGTGCCAGCAGCTTATCAAGTGGCAGGGGGAAAACTTTCTTT. Translated: CASSLSSGRGKTFF. The full variable domain, rest sourced from reference TRBV7-6 and TRBJ1-1, is GAGVSQSPRYKVTKRGQDVALRCDPISGHVSLYWYRQALGQGPEFLTYFNYEAQQDKSGLPNDRFSAERPEGSISTLTIQRTEQRDSAMYRCASSLSSGRGKTFFGQGTRLTVV.

A word on this clone: Other DNA sequences in this specimen translate into the identical CDR3. The chain links TRBV10-3 to TRBJ1-1; no firm D call. Trimming took 4 bases from V and 5 from J, leaving 8 bases between them. CDR1 and CDR2 from the germline V gene are ENHRY and SYGVKD. The CDR3 loop spans 12 amino acids. Written as DNA, the CDR3 is TGTGCCATCAGTGTTGGAGAAACTGAAGCTTTCTTT. Translation: CAISVGETEAFF.

The chain recombines TRBV9 with TRBJ2-5; TRBD2 might be the D (6 bases). Trimming removed 3 bases at V and 6 bases at J, with 21 bases between. Germline V gene data show CDR1 as SGDLS and CDR2 as YYNGEE. This CDR3 contains 16 residues. The CDR3: CASSAIPGRGLQTQYF. The CDR3 coding sequence is TGTGCCAGCAGCGCCATCCCTGGGCGGGGTCTCCAGACCCAGTACTTC.

The chain uses TRBV18 and TRBJ1-1; TRBD1 aligns across 7 bases. This CDR3 contains 13 residues. Trimming at V came to 3 bases and at J to 5 bases, leaving 3 bases not matched to a gene. The germline V gene has CDR1 KGHSH and CDR2 LQKENI. CDR3 in amino acids: CASSPMTGTEAFF. The CDR3 coding sequence is TGTGCCAGCTCACCTATGACAGGGACTGAAGCTTTCTTT.

The chain combines TRBV6-7 with TRBJ1-2; the match to TRBD1 covers 7 bases. TRBV6-7 is filed as an ORF, its function uncertain. This CDR3 is built from 17 residues. V shed 2 bases and J 7 bases; nucleotides not matched to a gene: 16. This chain's CDR3 is CASSYLPSDDREVGYTF. The CDR3 DNA reads TGTGCCAGCAGTTACCTTCCCAGCGATGACAGGGAGGTTGGCTACACCTTC.

The chain carries TRBV4-1 and TRBJ2-3; a weak D match, TRBD2 (7 bases). Trimming removed 1 base from V and 4 bases from J, with 21 bases in between. Per the germline V gene, CDR1 is MGHRA and CDR2 is YSYEKL. The CDR3 totals 18 residues. This chain's CDR3 is CASSQGRFGGPGADTQYF. The CDR3 DNA reads as TGCGCCAGCAGCCAAGGAAGGTTCGGGGGGCCGGGGGCAGATACGCAGTATTTT.

The rearrangement joins TRBV2 to TRBJ1-1, with D possibly TRBD1 on 5 matching bases. With 11 bases removed from V and 1 base from J, the gap between germline ends came to 8 bases. The CDR3 is made up of 11 amino acids. Germline values: CDR1 SNHLY, CDR2 FYNNEI. The CDR3 region is CAGGGNTEAFF. DNA for the CDR3: TGTGCCGGGGGGGGGAACACTGAAGCTTTCTTT. Variable domain in full (rest from reference TRBV2 and TRBJ1-1): EPEVTQTPSHQVTQMGQEVILRCVPISNHLYFYWYRQILGQKVEFLVSFYNNEISEKSEIFDDQFSVERPDGSNFTLKIRSTKLEDSAMYFCAGGGNTEAFFGQGTRLTVV.

The V call is TRBV15, the J call TRBJ1-5; D call uncertain. Trimming took 0 bases from V and 0 from J, leaving 6 bases between them. This CDR3 spans 15 amino acids. CDR1 is LNHNV, CDR2 YYDKDF, per germline (reference sequence). DNA for the CDR3: TGTGCCACCAGCAGAGATCGTAGTAGCAATCAGCCCCAGCATTTT. It specifies CATSRDRSSNQPQHF.

The chain recombines TRBV5-1 with TRBJ2-5; 8 bases are a match to TRBD1. Germline loops: CDR1 SGHRS, CDR2 YFSETQ. The CDR3 totals 14 residues. The V and J ends lost 4 bases and 5 bases, in that order; junction bases with no gene match: 7. CDR3 sequence: CASSTLTGDETQYF. DNA for the CDR3: TGCGCCAGCAGCACCTTGACAGGGGACGAGACCCAGTACTTC.